The TCR beta chain under discussion was sequenced for a study of blood T cell repertoires in COVID-19. Background on the study: Sources were T cells, B-cell-depleted T cells, or PBMCs; the material itself was cDNA or gDNA.

In its sample, this clone was seen once. Germline V gene sequence: CDR1 GTSNPN, CDR2 SVGIG (reference sequence). This CDR3 is built from 15 residues. J gave up 1 base and V 1 base, and 4 bases lay outside the gene matches. Original processing methods: Using reference gene primer amplification, nucleated cell counts were estimated. Clones were sequenced by immunoSEQ multiplex PCR, and TCRdb holds only the in-frame ones, with some missing. Clone size and V and J calls were adopted from that table, with D and trimming inferred from the DNA. The table has 150,000 to 200,000 clones, around 76% seen once. The chain recombines TRBV30 with TRBJ1-1, with 9 positions matching TRBD1. What was sequenced was peripheral blood. The TCR sequence derives from a woman in her sixties with COVID-19, enrolled during active disease. CDR3 sequence (DNA): TGTGCCTGGAGTGCCCCGGACAGGGGGAACACTGAAGCTTTCTTT. Protein product: CAWSAPDRGNTEAFF.